This T cell receptor beta chain derives from a study of identical twins. The germline V gene has CDR1 SGHRS and CDR2 YFSETQ. V was trimmed by 1 base and J by 3 bases, leaving 13 bases between them. The CDR3 totals 16 residues. Overall study results and limits: In zero-insertion analyses, partial confounding could arise from invariant MAIT and iNKT cells.

Concerning this clonotype: Its antigen is unidentified.

TCRdb re-called the 5' RACE reads through MiXCR, storing one row per CDR3 protein. The sample yields roughly 720,000 distinct CDR3 sequences, around a sixth seen once. The sample was also linked to a second study, of T cells expressing NK-cell markers. That report notes: Within the sequenced cohort of eight donors, seven exhibited HCMV seropositivity and one was seronegative.

The source material was PBMCs. This clonotype was obtained from a woman aged 18-35 years in good health. V usage is TRBV5-1 and J usage is TRBJ2-2; D possibly corresponds to TRBD2 (5 bases). CDR3 region: CASSLRLATDTGELFF. The CDR3 region has the DNA TGCGCCAGCAGCTTGCGTCTAGCCACCGACACCGGGGAGCTGTTTTTT.